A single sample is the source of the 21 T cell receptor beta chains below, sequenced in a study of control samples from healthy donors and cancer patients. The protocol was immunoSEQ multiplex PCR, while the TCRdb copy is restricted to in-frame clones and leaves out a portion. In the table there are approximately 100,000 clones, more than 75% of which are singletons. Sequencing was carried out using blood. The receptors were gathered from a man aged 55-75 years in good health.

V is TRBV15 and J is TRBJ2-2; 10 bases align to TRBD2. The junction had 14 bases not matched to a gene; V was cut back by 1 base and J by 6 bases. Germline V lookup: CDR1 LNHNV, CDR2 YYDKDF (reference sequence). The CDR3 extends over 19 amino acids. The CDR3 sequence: CATSRAPPGALAGAGELFF. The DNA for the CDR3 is TGTGCCACCAGCAGAGCCCCACCGGGAGCGCTAGCGGGGGCCGGGGAGCTGTTTTTT.

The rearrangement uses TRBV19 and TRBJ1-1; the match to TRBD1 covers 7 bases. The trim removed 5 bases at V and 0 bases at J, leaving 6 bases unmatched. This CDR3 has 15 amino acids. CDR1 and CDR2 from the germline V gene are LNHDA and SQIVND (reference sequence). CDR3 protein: CASSPGTALNTEAFF. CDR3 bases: TGTGCCAGTAGTCCCGGGACAGCTTTGAACACTGAAGCTTTCTTT.

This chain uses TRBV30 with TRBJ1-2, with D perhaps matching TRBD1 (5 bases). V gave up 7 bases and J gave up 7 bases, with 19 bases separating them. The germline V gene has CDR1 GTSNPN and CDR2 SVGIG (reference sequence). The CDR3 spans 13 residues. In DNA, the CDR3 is TGTGCCTCATTGGGTTCGAGGGGAAGTGGCTACACCTTC. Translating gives CASLGSRGSGYTF.

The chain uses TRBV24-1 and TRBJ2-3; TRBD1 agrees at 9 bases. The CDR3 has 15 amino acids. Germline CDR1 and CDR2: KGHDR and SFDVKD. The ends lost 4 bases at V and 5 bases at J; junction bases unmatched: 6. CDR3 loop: CATSDNRGQVDTQYF. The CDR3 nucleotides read TGTGCCACCAGTGACAACAGGGGGCAGGTAGATACGCAGTATTTT.

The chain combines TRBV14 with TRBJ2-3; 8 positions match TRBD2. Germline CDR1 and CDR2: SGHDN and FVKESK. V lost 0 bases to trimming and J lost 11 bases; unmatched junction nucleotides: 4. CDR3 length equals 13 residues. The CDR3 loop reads CASSQDRGGVQYF. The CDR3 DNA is TGTGCCAGCAGCCAAGATCGGGGGGGCGTGCAGTATTTT.

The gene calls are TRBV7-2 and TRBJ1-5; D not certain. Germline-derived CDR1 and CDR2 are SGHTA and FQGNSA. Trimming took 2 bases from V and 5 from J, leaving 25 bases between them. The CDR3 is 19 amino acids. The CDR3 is CASSLRVDSGVPFDQPQHF. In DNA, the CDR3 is TGTGCCAGCAGCTTAAGGGTAGACTCTGGAGTTCCCTTCGATCAGCCCCAGCATTTT.

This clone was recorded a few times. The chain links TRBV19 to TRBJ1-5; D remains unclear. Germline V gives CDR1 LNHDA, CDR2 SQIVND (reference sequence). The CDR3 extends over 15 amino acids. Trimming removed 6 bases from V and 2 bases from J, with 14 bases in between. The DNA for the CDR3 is TGTGCCAGTAGGCCCCAGAGGGAAGGCAATCAGCCCCAGCATTTT. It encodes CASRPQREGNQPQHF.

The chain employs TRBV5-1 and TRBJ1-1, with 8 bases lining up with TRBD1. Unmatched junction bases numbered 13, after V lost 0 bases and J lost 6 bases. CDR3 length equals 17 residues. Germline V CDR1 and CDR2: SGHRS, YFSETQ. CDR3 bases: TGCGCCAGCAGCTTGGTAGGACAGGGTATAGGTACTGCTGAAGCTTTCTTT. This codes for CASSLVGQGIGTAEAFF.

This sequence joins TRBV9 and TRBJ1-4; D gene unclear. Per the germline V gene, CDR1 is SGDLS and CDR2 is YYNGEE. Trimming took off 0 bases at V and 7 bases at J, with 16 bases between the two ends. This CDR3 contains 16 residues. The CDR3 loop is CASSVGYGGGIEKLFF. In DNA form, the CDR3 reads TGTGCCAGCAGCGTAGGATATGGAGGAGGGATTGAAAAACTGTTTTTT.

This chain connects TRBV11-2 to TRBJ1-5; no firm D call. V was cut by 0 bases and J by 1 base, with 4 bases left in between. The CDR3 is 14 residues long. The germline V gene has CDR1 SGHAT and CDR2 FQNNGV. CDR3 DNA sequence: TGTGCCAGCAGCTTAGATTGGAGCAATCAGCCCCAGCATTTT. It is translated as CASSLDWSNQPQHF. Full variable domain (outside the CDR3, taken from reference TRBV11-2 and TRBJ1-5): EAGVAQSPRYKIIEKRQSVAFWCNPISGHATLYWYQQILGQGPKLLIQFQNNGVVDDSQLPKDRFSAERLKGVDSTLKIQPAKLEDSAVYLCASSLDWSNQPQHFGDGTRLSIL.

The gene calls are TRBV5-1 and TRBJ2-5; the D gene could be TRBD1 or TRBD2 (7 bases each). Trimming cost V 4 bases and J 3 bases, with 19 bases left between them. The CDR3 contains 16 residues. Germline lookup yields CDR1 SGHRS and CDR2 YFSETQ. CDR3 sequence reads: CASSPGGSTGEETQYF. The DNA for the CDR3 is TGCGCCAGCAGCCCGGGAGGCTCTACAGGGGAAGAGACCCAGTACTTC.

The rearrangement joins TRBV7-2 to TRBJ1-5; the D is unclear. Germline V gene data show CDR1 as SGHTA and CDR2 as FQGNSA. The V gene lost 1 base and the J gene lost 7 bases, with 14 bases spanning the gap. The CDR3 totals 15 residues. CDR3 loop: CASSLVWGQAQPQHF. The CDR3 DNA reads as TGTGCCAGCAGCTTAGTTTGGGGTCAGGCGCAGCCCCAGCATTTT.

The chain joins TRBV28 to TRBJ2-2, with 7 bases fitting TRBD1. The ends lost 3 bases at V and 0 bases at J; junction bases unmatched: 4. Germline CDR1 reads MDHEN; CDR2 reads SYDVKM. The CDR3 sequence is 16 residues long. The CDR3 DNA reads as TGTGCCAGCAGTTTCTTCCAGGGGGCGAACACCGGGGAGCTGTTTTTT. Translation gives CASSFFQGANTGELFF.

The CDR3 spells CASSVASPGVNSPLHF. CDR3 nucleotides: TGTGCCAGCAGCGTAGCTTCCCCAGGGGTAAATTCACCCCTCCACTTT. The chain employs TRBV9 and TRBJ1-6; TRBD1 is a possible D gene (6 bases). Germline V gene sequence: CDR1 SGDLS, CDR2 YYNGEE. The CDR3 is made up of 16 amino acids. V gave up 0 bases and J gave up 7 bases, with 14 bases separating them. The entire variable domain, with the rest obtained from reference TRBV9 and TRBJ1-6, is as follows: DSGVTQTPKHLITATGQRVTLRCSPRSGDLSVYWYQQSLDQGLQFLIQYYNGEERAKGNILERFSAQQFPDLHSELNLSSLELGDSALYFCASSVASPGVNSPLHFGNGTRLTVT.

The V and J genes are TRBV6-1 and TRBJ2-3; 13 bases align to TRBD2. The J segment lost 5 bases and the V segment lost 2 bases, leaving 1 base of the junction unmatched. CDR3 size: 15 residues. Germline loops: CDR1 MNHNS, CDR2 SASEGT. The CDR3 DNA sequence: TGTGCCAGCAGTGAAACTAGCGGGGGGGTAGATACGCAGTATTTT. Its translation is CASSETSGGVDTQYF.

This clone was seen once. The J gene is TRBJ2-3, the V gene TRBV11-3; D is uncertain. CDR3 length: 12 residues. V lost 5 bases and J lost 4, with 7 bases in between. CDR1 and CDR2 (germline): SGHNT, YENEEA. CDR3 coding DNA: TGTGCCAGCAGCGATGCAGCAGATACGCAGTATTTT. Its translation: CASSDAADTQYF. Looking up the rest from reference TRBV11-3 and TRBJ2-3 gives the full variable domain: EAGVVQSPRYKIIEKKQPVAFWCNPISGHNTLYWYLQNLGQGPELLIRYENEEAVDDSQLPKDRFSAERLKGVDSTLKIQPAELGDSAVYLCASSDAADTQYFGPGTRLTVL.

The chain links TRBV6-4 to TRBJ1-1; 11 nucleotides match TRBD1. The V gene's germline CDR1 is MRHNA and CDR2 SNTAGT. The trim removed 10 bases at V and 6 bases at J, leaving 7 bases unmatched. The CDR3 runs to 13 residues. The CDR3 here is CATLDRGLPEAFF. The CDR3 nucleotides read TGTGCCACCTTGGACAGGGGGCTCCCTGAAGCTTTCTTT.

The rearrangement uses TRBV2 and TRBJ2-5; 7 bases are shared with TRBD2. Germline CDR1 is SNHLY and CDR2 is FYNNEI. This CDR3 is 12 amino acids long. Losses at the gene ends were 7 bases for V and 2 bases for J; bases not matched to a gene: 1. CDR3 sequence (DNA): TGTGCCAGCACAGCGGGACAAGAGACCCAGTACTTC. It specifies CASTAGQETQYF.

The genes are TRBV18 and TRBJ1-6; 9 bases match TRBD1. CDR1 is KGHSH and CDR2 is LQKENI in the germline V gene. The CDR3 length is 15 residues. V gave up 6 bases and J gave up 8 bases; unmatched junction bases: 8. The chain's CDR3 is CASSRDRVNDSPLHF. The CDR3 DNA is TGTGCCAGCTCTAGGGACAGGGTAAACGATTCACCCCTCCACTTT.

CDR3 coding DNA: TGTGCCAGCAGCGCGCCGAACACCGGGGAGCTGTTTTTT. It translates to CASSAPNTGELFF. J is TRBJ2-2 and V is TRBV5-6; no definite D call. Germline assignment: CDR1 SGHDT and CDR2 YYEEEE. Trimming shortened V by 4 bases and J by 0 bases, and 4 bases separated the two germline ends. The CDR3 totals 13 residues.

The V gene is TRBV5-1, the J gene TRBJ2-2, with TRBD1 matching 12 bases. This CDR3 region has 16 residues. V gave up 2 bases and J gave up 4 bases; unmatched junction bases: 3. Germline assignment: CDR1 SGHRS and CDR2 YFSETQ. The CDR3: CASSLGTGGGTGELFF. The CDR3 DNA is TGCGCCAGCAGCTTAGGGACAGGGGGCGGCACCGGGGAGCTGTTTTTT.